This is a list of T cell receptor beta chains from one sample in a study of cytomegalovirus exposure and HLA in healthy donors. Profiling relied on immunoSEQ multiplex PCR, and the TCRdb table lists in-frame clones only, not all of them. The sample has approximately 220,000 clones, 70% to 80% seen once. Specimen: PBMCs. All receptors derive from a girl aged 2 to 9 in good health and CMV-seronegative. The CDR3 runs from the conserved cysteine through the conserved F or W. D genes are given only for firm matches. Size is omitted from some rows. Given values are once, few, many or a class for expanded clones.

J gene	D gene	clone size	V gene	CDR3 protein
TRBJ1-5	.	.	TRBV28	CASSLRQSNQPQHF
TRBJ1-3	.	.	TRBV7-9	CASSLVSGFSGNTIYF
TRBJ2-7	TRBD1	.	TRBV2	CASSEQGARNEQYF
TRBJ2-1	TRBD2	.	TRBV9	CASSVAASSGGASEQFF
TRBJ2-3	TRBD2	.	TRBV7-9	CASSTLTGGRDTQYF
TRBJ2-1	TRBD2	.	TRBV29-1	CSLASGNNEQFF
TRBJ2-1	TRBD1	.	TRBV19	CASSPRTGAYNEQFF
TRBJ1-4	.	.	TRBV7-9	CASSLDVSGKLFF
TRBJ2-1	TRBD2	.	TRBV5-1	CASSNGLAGPASSYNEQFF
TRBJ2-7	.	.	TRBV9	CASSPRMMPGDEQYF
TRBJ1-6	.	.	TRBV7-6	CASSLGQGQGSPLHF
TRBJ1-3	.	.	TRBV5-6	CASSLEARGNTIYF
TRBJ1-2	TRBD1	.	TRBV2	CASSEPGQGNYGYTF
TRBJ1-2	.	.	TRBV5-1	CASSNEMGAYGYTF
TRBJ2-1	TRBD1	.	TRBV4-1	CASSRTLGDRAYNEQFF
TRBJ1-4	TRBD1	.	TRBV7-9	CASSLGSQGRPLGKLFF
TRBJ2-7	.	.	TRBV30	CACSSGAGSYEQYF
TRBJ2-7	TRBD1	.	TRBV20-1	CSARRQGEQYF
TRBJ1-4	TRBD1	.	TRBV5-4	CASSSGTGGFEKLFF
TRBJ2-2	.	.	TRBV21-1	CASSKRQGGLSGELFF
TRBJ2-5	TRBD2	.	TRBV15	CATSRQRGGGETQYF
TRBJ1-3	TRBD1	.	TRBV7-6	CASSLGRGLSGNTIYF
TRBJ2-3	TRBD1	.	TRBV29-1	CSAIRQGFADTQYF
TRBJ1-1	TRBD1	.	TRBV5-1	CASSTQGAHLDTEAFF
TRBJ2-5	TRBD2	.	TRBV7-9	CASSGLAGGRETQYF
TRBJ2-7	.	.	TRBV27	CASSLRGTYEQYF
TRBJ2-7	TRBD2	.	TRBV13	CASSPRGGLLEQYF
TRBJ1-1	.	.	TRBV19	CATFTGHKNTEAFF
TRBJ1-4	.	.	TRBV19	CASRSLRVTNEKLFF
TRBJ2-1	.	few	TRBV30	CAGGQGSAVTYNEQFF
TRBJ1-6	.	few	TRBV6-5	CASSSPTAYNSPLHF
TRBJ1-1	TRBD1	.	TRBV6-5	CASSSTGQGPGVVFF
TRBJ1-1	TRBD1	.	TRBV29-1	CSTGQLNTEAFF
TRBJ2-1	.	.	TRBV5-1	CASSSGVNEQFF
TRBJ2-7	.	.	TRBV9	CASSGQGEQYF
TRBJ1-1	.	.	TRBV5-1	CASSLVALMNTEAFF
TRBJ1-2	TRBD1	few	TRBV4-2	CASSQVGTGGTYGYTF
TRBJ1-1	TRBD1	.	TRBV29-1	CSVEGRTGEGWATEAFF
TRBJ2-3	.	few	TRBV5-4	CASSLTGEAADTQYF
TRBJ1-3	.	once	TRBV15	CATSRWAGDGNTIYF
TRBJ2-7	TRBD1	.	TRBV5-1	CASTDRGHVNSYEQYF
TRBJ1-5	.	.	TRBV27	CASSFRGGVGPQHF
TRBJ2-2	.	.	TRBV6-5	CASSYGEDGELFF
TRBJ2-7	TRBD1	.	TRBV10-1	CASSDLTQGNWHF
TRBJ1-2	.	.	TRBV6-1	CASSEATVSLYGYTF
TRBJ1-1	TRBD1	.	TRBV6-6	CASSLTRQGYGTEAFF
TRBJ1-2	.	.	TRBV7-9	CASSAQLQGLAGYTF